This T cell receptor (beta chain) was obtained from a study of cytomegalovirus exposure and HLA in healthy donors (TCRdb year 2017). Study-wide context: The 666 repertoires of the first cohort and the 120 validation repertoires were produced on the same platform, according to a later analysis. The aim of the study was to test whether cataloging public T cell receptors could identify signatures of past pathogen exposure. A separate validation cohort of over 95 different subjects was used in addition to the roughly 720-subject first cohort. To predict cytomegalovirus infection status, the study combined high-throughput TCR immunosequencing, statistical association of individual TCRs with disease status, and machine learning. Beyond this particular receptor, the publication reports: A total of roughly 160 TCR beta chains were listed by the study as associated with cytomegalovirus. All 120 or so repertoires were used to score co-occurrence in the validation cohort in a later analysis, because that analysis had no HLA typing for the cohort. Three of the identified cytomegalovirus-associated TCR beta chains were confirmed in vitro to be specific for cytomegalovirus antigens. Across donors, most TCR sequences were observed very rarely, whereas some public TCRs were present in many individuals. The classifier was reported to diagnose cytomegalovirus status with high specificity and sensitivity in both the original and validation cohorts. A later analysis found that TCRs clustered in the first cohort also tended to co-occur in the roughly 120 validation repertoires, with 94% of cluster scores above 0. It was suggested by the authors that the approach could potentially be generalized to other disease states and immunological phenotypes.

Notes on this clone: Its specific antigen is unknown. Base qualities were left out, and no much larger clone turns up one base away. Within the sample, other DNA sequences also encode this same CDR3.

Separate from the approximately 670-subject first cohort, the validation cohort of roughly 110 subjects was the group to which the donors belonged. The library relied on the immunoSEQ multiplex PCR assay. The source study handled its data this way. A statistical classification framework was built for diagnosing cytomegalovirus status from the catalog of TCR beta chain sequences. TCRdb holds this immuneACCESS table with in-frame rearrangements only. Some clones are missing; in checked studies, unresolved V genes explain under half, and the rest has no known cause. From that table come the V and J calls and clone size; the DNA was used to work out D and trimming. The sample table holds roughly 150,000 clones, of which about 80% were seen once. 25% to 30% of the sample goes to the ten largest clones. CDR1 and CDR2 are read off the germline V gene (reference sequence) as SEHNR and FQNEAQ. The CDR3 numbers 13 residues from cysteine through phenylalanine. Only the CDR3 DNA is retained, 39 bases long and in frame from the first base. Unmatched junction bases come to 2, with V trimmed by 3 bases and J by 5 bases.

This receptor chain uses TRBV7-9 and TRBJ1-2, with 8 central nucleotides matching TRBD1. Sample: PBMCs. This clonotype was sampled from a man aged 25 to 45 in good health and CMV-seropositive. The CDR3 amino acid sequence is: CASSLGQVYGYTF. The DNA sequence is TGTGCCAGCAGCTTGGGACAGGTGTATGGCTACACCTTC.